Each of the 10 T cell receptor beta chains below was sequenced from the same sample in a study of immune evolution from preneoplasia to lung adenocarcinoma. The assay was immunoSEQ multiplex PCR, and TCRdb's table has in-frame clones only and misses some. The repertoire holds a few thousand clones, approximately 86% seen once, with around 3.7% in the top ten. Sequencing input: FFPE adjacent normal lung tissue. These TCRs come from a person aged 70 to 85 with lung adenocarcinoma.

V is TRBV6-5 and J is TRBJ1-4; possible D gene TRBD1, 6 bases. CDR1 is MNHEY and CDR2 is SVGAGI in the germline V gene. The V and J ends lost 6 bases and 5 bases respectively, with 13 bases between them. There are 14 residues in the CDR3. DNA of the CDR3: TGTGCCAGCAGCGAGGACAGCGGGAATGAAAAACTGTTTTTT. It yields the protein CASSEDSGNEKLFF.

This clone was detected once. This chain uses TRBV5-6 with TRBJ2-3; D remains ambiguous. CDR1 and CDR2 (germline): SGHDT, YYEEEE. The CDR3 covers 16 residues. Trimming took 1 base from V and 2 from J, leaving 14 bases between them. Here the CDR3 reads CASSLSLERNTDTQYF. DNA for the CDR3: TGTGCCAGCAGCTTGAGTCTAGAGAGGAACACAGATACGCAGTATTTT.

The chain recombines TRBV18 with TRBJ2-2; the D gene is possibly TRBD1 (6 bases). The V end was cut by 2 bases, the J end by 2 bases, with 15 bases between. This CDR3 has 17 amino acids. Germline CDR1 is KGHSH and CDR2 is LQKENI. The CDR3 region has the DNA TGTGCCAGCTCACCAAGCTCACAGGGATCTAACACCGGGGAGCTGTTTTTT. This codes for CASSPSSQGSNTGELFF.

The chain combines TRBV29-1 with TRBJ2-7, with 8 positions matching TRBD1. J was trimmed by 0 bases and V by 7 bases; bases with no gene match: 11. CDR3 size: 15 residues. Germline V gene sequence: CDR1 SQVTM, CDR2 ANQGSEA. This CDR3 is CSALGGQGNSYEQYF. CDR3 in DNA: TGCAGCGCCCTGGGTGGACAGGGAAACTCCTACGAGCAGTACTTC.

This chain joins TRBV29-1 and TRBJ1-1; D perhaps matches TRBD1 (5 bases). V was shortened by 6 bases and J by 6 bases, with 14 bases between the two germline ends. Germline V gene sequence: CDR1 SQVTM, CDR2 ANQGSEA. CDR3 length: 12 residues. CDR3 DNA sequence: TGCAGCGTCGGAGGGGTTGGGGCTGAAGCTTTCTTT. It codes for CSVGGVGAEAFF. Supplemented by reference TRBV29-1 and TRBJ1-1, the full variable domain reads SAVISQKPSRDICQRGTSLTIQCQVDSQVTMMFWYRQQPGQSLTLIATANQGSEATYESGFVIDKFPISRPNLTFSTLTVSNMSPEDSSIYLCSVGGVGAEAFFGQGTRLTVV.

The genes are TRBV7-9 and TRBJ2-2; 7 nucleotides line up with TRBD1. CDR3 length equals 15 residues. Germline V gene data show CDR1 as SEHNR and CDR2 as FQNEAQ (reference sequence). V gave up 1 base and J gave up 6 bases; unmatched junction bases: 5. The CDR3 loop reads CASSLGGGQSGELFF. CDR3 DNA sequence: TGTGCCAGCAGCTTAGGAGGGGGCCAATCCGGGGAGCTGTTTTTT.

This chain connects TRBV5-1 to TRBJ2-7; D might be TRBD1 or TRBD2, each matching 5 bases. With 4 bases removed from V and 3 bases from J, the gap between germline ends came to 20 bases. This CDR3 comprises 16 residues. Germline lookup yields CDR1 SGHRS and CDR2 YFSETQ. In DNA, the CDR3 is TGCGCCAGCAGCCAGGGACCCAACCCCGAAATCTACGAGCAGTACTTC. Encoded protein: CASSQGPNPEIYEQYF.

The V gene is TRBV5-4, the J gene TRBJ2-3, with D perhaps TRBD1 (7 bases). This CDR3 is built from 16 residues. V lost 4 bases and J 5 bases, leaving 20 bases between the germline ends. Germline CDR1 reads SGHNT; CDR2 reads YYREEE (reference sequence). The CDR3 sequence: CASSAGQRREVDTQYF. CDR3 in DNA: TGTGCCAGCAGCGCGGGACAGCGCCGTGAGGTAGATACGCAGTATTTT.

This clone was counted a single time. The chain is built from TRBV18 and TRBJ1-1; D might be TRBD1 (6 bases). The CDR3 is made up of 14 amino acids. The ends were cut back, 0 bases at V and 1 base at J, with 6 bases in the middle. CDR1 and CDR2 (germline): KGHSH, LQKENI. CDR3 in DNA: TGTGCCAGCTCACCACCGGGACAGAACACTGAAGCTTTCTTT. Amino acid sequence: CASSPPGQNTEAFF. The full variable domain, rest sourced from reference TRBV18 and TRBJ1-1, is NAGVMQNPRHLVRRRGQEARLRCSPMKGHSHVYWYRQLPEEGLKFMVYLQKENIIDESGMPKERFSAEFPKEGPSILRIQQVVRGDSAAYFCASSPPGQNTEAFFGQGTRLTVV.

The chain joins TRBV29-1 to TRBJ2-3; TRBD2 is a possible D gene (6 bases). Germline V gives CDR1 SQVTM, CDR2 ANQGSEA. The CDR3 covers 14 residues. Trimming pared 5 bases from V and 6 bases from J, leaving 18 bases between. The CDR3 is CSVIRAAGSDTQYF. CDR3 DNA sequence: TGCAGCGTTATCAGAGCGGCGGGGAGTGATACGCAGTATTTT.